The rows below give T cell receptor beta chains drawn from one sample of a study of control samples from healthy donors and cancer patients. Profiling relied on immunoSEQ multiplex PCR, and the TCRdb table lists in-frame clones only, not all of them. The profile shows around 43,000 clones, about 94% of them singletons. Sequencing was performed on blood. Every receptor here comes from a woman aged 45-60 years in good health. Both conserved end residues are trimmed from each CDR3.

j_gene	v_gene	CDR3aa
TRBJ1-6	TRBV7-3	ASSLAGGKNSPLH
TRBJ2-5	TRBV5-1	ASSLEGTSGGRETQY
TRBJ2-5	TRBV7-2	ASSGTSGGRGETQY
TRBJ1-2	TRBV21-1	ASSDDSHNLNYGYT
TRBJ1-2	TRBV5-1	ASSLAATGTYGYT
TRBJ2-1	TRBV5-1	ASSPTGTEYNEQF
TRBJ1-1	TRBV7-3	ASSLKRATGTTEAF
TRBJ1-2	TRBV6-1	ASSETLTLNYGYT
TRBJ2-7	TRBV7-2	ASSRRVAGEPWSTYEQY
TRBJ1-2	TRBV5-8	ASSASPPNYGYT
TRBJ2-3	TRBV27	ASENRGGSTDTQY
TRBJ2-7	TRBV3-1/TRBV3-2	ASSQAGGYEQY
TRBJ1-5	TRBV19	ASSNPGLGERGPQH
TRBJ2-7	TRBV2	ASARGAGAIDEQY
TRBJ1-6	TRBV5-6	ASSSSRDHYNSPLH
TRBJ2-7	TRBV9	ASSGPSTSGGNYYEQY
TRBJ1-5	TRBV27	ASSSIGGQPQH
TRBJ2-2	TRBV7-2	ASSRAIPGELF
TRBJ2-3	TRBV6-1	ASSEFRNGGVTDTQY
TRBJ2-5	TRBV11-2	ASSLAASPLQETQY
TRBJ2-5	TRBV27	ASSSAGAGSGTQY
TRBJ2-3	TRBV6-6	ASGGDTQY
-	TRBV27	ASSQPGQGSTDTQH
TRBJ1-3	TRBV19	ASSLLFAGFGNTIY
TRBJ2-1	TRBV3-1/TRBV3-2	ASSQGLARGGTEQF
TRBJ2-3	TRBV7-6	ASSFAGETDTQY
TRBJ1-5	TRBV5-5	ASSLAGVGNQPQH
TRBJ2-1	TRBV29-1	SVETGGYNEQF
TRBJ1-2	TRBV6-6	ASRTGQGGGYT
TRBJ1-1	TRBV18	ASSQGQGGSTEAF
TRBJ2-5	TRBV18	ASSPQGLPQETQY
TRBJ1-4	TRBV6-5	ASSRGRGAGEKLF
TRBJ1-5	TRBV6-5	ASRWDRGNQPQH
TRBJ2-3	TRBV7-2	ASSLTPSSTDTQY
TRBJ2-2	TRBV9	ASSVEPRQGTGELF